These 29 T cell receptor beta chains were sequenced from one sample in a study of blood T cell repertoires in COVID-19. Repertoires were generated with immunoSEQ multiplex PCR, while TCRdb's copy carries only in-frame clones and drops some. The table has tens of thousands of clones, around 86% seen once. Specimen: peripheral blood. The receptor source for this set is a man aged 55 to 70 with active COVID-19.

The chain joins TRBV19 to TRBJ1-6; 9 nucleotides match TRBD1. The CDR3 is 14 amino acids. CDR1 is LNHDA, CDR2 SQIVND, per germline (reference sequence). V lost 6 bases, J lost 9 bases, and 6 bases stayed unmatched. DNA of the CDR3: TGTGCCAGTAGCCGGACAGGGGATGGTTCACCCCTCCACTTT. It specifies CASSRTGDGSPLHF.

This chain links TRBV2 with TRBJ1-2, with D possibly TRBD1 on 5 matching bases. Trimming left V 5 bases short and J 8 bases short, with 12 bases between. Germline V CDR1 and CDR2: SNHLY, FYNNEI. The CDR3 runs to 12 residues. The DNA of the CDR3 is TGTGCCAGCAGTCTTAGGACATCAGGCTACACCTTC. This gives the protein CASSLRTSGYTF.

This clone was counted a single time. The chain employs TRBV27 and TRBJ1-5, with 9 bases matching TRBD1. Germline CDR1 reads MNHEY; CDR2 reads SMNVEV (reference sequence). The junction had 13 bases not matched to a gene; V was cut back by 3 bases and J by 7 bases. The CDR3 covers 17 residues. DNA for the CDR3: TGTGCCAGCAGTTTTAGGGTTTTGGGACAGGGTGAACAGCCCCAGCATTTT. Translated: CASSFRVLGQGEQPQHF.

This clone was detected once. The chain has TRBV9 and TRBJ2-2, with D possibly TRBD1 on 6 matching bases. In germline, CDR1 is SGDLS, CDR2 YYNGEE. The CDR3 runs to 18 residues. Trimming shortened V by 1 base and J by 0 bases, and 16 bases separated the two germline ends. This CDR3 is CASSVSPERGTNTGELFF. The CDR3, as DNA: TGTGCCAGCAGCGTATCCCCCGAAAGGGGGACGAACACCGGGGAGCTGTTTTTT.

The rearrangement joins TRBV3-1 (or the pseudogene TRBV3-2) to TRBJ2-7; TRBD2 matches at 8 bases. The germline CDR1 and CDR2 sequences are LGHDT and YNNKEL (reference sequence). The J segment lost 2 bases and the V segment lost 5 bases, leaving 5 bases of the junction unmatched. The CDR3 covers 14 residues. The CDR3 DNA follows: TGTGCCAGCAGCACCGGGACTAGGCCCTACGAGCAGTACTTC. This codes for CASSTGTRPYEQYF.

The rearrangement links TRBV5-1 to TRBJ1-1; 8 nucleotides line up with TRBD1. CDR1 is SGHRS, CDR2 YFSETQ, per germline. This CDR3 comprises 15 residues. The V segment lost 4 bases and the J segment 8 bases; nucleotides outside the gene matches: 13. CDR3 nucleotide sequence: TGCGCCAGCAGCCACGCTACCGGACAGGGCAGAGAAGCTTTCTTT. Translated: CASSHATGQGREAFF. Supplemented by reference TRBV5-1 and TRBJ1-1, the full variable domain reads KAGVTQTPRYLIKTRGQQVTLSCSPISGHRSVSWYQQTPGQGLQFLFEYFSETQRNKGNFPGRFSGRQFSNSRSEMNVSTLELGDSALYLCASSHATGQGREAFFGQGTRLTVV.

CDR3 protein: CASSQDSAGQYGNTIYF. The CDR3, as DNA: TGCGCCAGCAGCCAAGATTCCGCAGGGCAGTACGGAAACACCATATATTTT. The chain couples TRBV4-3 to TRBJ1-3; D is perhaps TRBD1 (5 bases). CDR1 and CDR2 (germline): LGHNA, YSLEER. This CDR3 has 17 amino acids. The V gene lost 0 bases and the J gene lost 4 bases, with 16 bases spanning the gap.

V and J are TRBV6-5 and TRBJ2-3; 8 nucleotides line up with TRBD1. Germline V gene lookup returns CDR1 MNHEY and CDR2 SVGAGI. The CDR3 has 13 amino acids. The ends lost 6 bases at V and 9 bases at J; junction bases unmatched: 8. The CDR3: CASSRGTGGTQYF. CDR3 nucleotides: TGTGCCAGCAGCCGAGGCACAGGGGGGACGCAGTATTTT.

The V and J genes are TRBV4-1 and TRBJ2-5, with a tentative D call TRBD1 (6 bases). CDR3 length equals 15 residues. V lost 3 bases, J lost 5 bases, and 16 bases lay in between. Germline loops: CDR1 MGHRA, CDR2 YSYEKL. The CDR3 region is CASSQSQRGWETQYF. CDR3 nucleotides: TGCGCCAGCAGCCAGTCGCAGAGGGGGTGGGAGACCCAGTACTTC.

The chain carries TRBV5-6 and TRBJ1-2; D is unclear. Germline V gene lookup returns CDR1 SGHDT and CDR2 YYEEEE. CDR3 length equals 12 residues. V lost 1 base and J lost 5, with 6 bases in between. CDR3 sequence reads: CASSLSPYGYTF. CDR3 nucleotide sequence: TGTGCCAGCAGCTTGTCCCCATATGGCTACACCTTC.

This sequence joins TRBV28 and TRBJ2-7; 11 bases are a match to TRBD1. Per the germline V gene, CDR1 is MDHEN and CDR2 is SYDVKM. V lost 6 bases to trimming and J lost 4 bases; unmatched junction nucleotides: 8. The CDR3 extends over 15 amino acids. Written as DNA, the CDR3 is TGTGCCAGCAGGCCGGGACAGGGGGGAAGATACGAGCAGTACTTC. Translation gives CASRPGQGGRYEQYF.

The rearrangement joins TRBV3-1 (or the pseudogene TRBV3-2) to TRBJ1-1; D remains ambiguous. This CDR3 comprises 15 residues. The germline gives CDR1 LGHDT, CDR2 YNNKEL (reference sequence). V was clipped by 1 base and J by 0 bases, with 9 bases between them. CDR3 residues: CASSQGRSMNTEAFF. The CDR3 DNA follows: TGTGCCAGCAGCCAAGGGCGGTCCATGAACACTGAAGCTTTCTTT.

The V gene is TRBV9, the J gene TRBJ2-3; weak D call: TRBD1 (7 bases). V lost 3 bases to trimming and J lost 4 bases, with 15 bases between them. Germline loops: CDR1 SGDLS, CDR2 YYNGEE. This CDR3 has 15 amino acids. Here the CDR3 DNA reads TGTGCCAGCAGCGCGTCAGGGGGGATTTCAGATACGCAGTATTTT. It translates to CASSASGGISDTQYF. Complete variable domain (other parts from reference TRBV9 and TRBJ2-3): DSGVTQTPKHLITATGQRVTLRCSPRSGDLSVYWYQQSLDQGLQFLIQYYNGEERAKGNILERFSAQQFPDLHSELNLSSLELGDSALYFCASSASGGISDTQYFGPGTRLTVL.

This clone has only a few counts. The V call is TRBV3-1 (or the pseudogene TRBV3-2), the J call TRBJ2-5, with TRBD2 identical over 10 bases. V dropped 0 bases and J dropped 5; count of bases not matched to a gene: 6. CDR1 LGHDT and CDR2 YNNKEL come from the germline V gene (reference sequence). The length of the CDR3 is 16 residues. The CDR3 nucleotides are TGTGCCAGCAGCCAAGATCTACTAGCGGGGCGGGAGACCCAGTACTTC. Its translation: CASSQDLLAGRETQYF.

Here the CDR3 reads CASSPHAGGPEQYF. For the CDR3, the DNA is TGTGCCAGCAGCCCACACGCCGGGGGGCCCGAGCAGTACTTC. The chain uses TRBV7-2 and TRBJ2-7; D possibly corresponds to TRBD2 (7 bases). V lost 5 bases to trimming and J lost 6 bases, with 17 bases between them. The CDR3 consists of 14 residues. Germline CDR1 reads SGHTA; CDR2 reads FQGNSA.

The chain recombines TRBV13 with TRBJ1-1; 10 bases match TRBD1. J lost 3 bases, V lost 1 base, and 5 bases had no gene match. This CDR3 has 16 residues. The germline CDR1 and CDR2 sequences are PRHDT and FYEKMQ (reference sequence). This CDR3 reads CASSLAGTGEDTEAFF. The CDR3 region has the DNA TGTGCCAGCAGCTTAGCTGGGACAGGGGAGGACACTGAAGCTTTCTTT.

The table lists this clone with a few counts. The chain joins TRBV5-4 to TRBJ2-7; 10 positions agree with TRBD2. CDR1 is SGHNT and CDR2 is YYREEE in the germline V gene (reference sequence). The CDR3 extends over 14 amino acids. The ends lost 4 bases at V and 4 bases at J; junction bases unmatched: 5. The CDR3 is CASSRTSGVYEQYF. In nucleotides, the CDR3 is TGTGCCAGCAGCAGGACTAGCGGAGTTTACGAGCAGTACTTC.

V usage is TRBV27 and J usage is TRBJ2-7; 15 positions agree with TRBD2. The CDR3 has 15 amino acids. Germline CDR1 reads MNHEY; CDR2 reads SMNVEV (reference sequence). With 5 bases clipped from V and 4 bases from J, the junction kept 3 bases outside the gene matches. The CDR3 region is CASSPGTSGRYEQYF. As DNA, the CDR3 is TGTGCCAGCAGTCCCGGGACTAGCGGGAGGTACGAGCAGTACTTC.

The CDR3 reads CASSLARVNSPLHF. The CDR3 nucleotides read TGTGCCAGCAGCTTGGCCAGGGTTAATTCACCCCTCCACTTT. J is TRBJ1-6 and V is TRBV11-2; possible D gene TRBD1, 5 bases. The CDR3 is made up of 14 amino acids. Germline V gives CDR1 SGHAT, CDR2 FQNNGV. V was cut by 3 bases and J by 6 bases, with 9 bases left in between.

The chain employs TRBV7-2 and TRBJ2-7; a possible D gene is TRBD1 (6 bases). Trimming removed 4 bases from V and 2 bases from J, with 9 bases in between. From germline, CDR1 is SGHTA and CDR2 FQGNSA. CDR3 length: 13 residues. Written as DNA, the CDR3 is TGTGCCAGCAGCTACAGGGTCGCCTACGAGCAGTACTTC. This encodes CASSYRVAYEQYF.

This clone was counted once. V is TRBV2 and J is TRBJ2-5; the match to TRBD1 covers 7 bases. CDR3 size: 15 residues. J lost 7 bases, V lost 10 bases, and 18 bases had no gene match. Germline CDR1 and CDR2: SNHLY and FYNNEI. CDR3 in DNA: TGTGCCATCACTAGGGACAGACGCTCGTTTGTGACCCAGTACTTC. Translation: CAITRDRRSFVTQYF.

The chain carries TRBV5-1 and TRBJ1-4; 9 positions agree with TRBD1. The CDR3 contains 15 residues. Trimming removed 4 bases from V and 8 bases from J; junction bases left unmatched: 9. Germline V CDR1 and CDR2: SGHRS, YFSETQ. The CDR3: CASSPGQGLWEKLFF. In nucleotides, the CDR3 is TGCGCCAGCAGCCCCGGACAGGGGTTGTGGGAAAAACTGTTTTTT.

The V and J genes are TRBV14 and TRBJ1-6, with 7 nucleotides matching TRBD1. The length of the CDR3 is 13 residues. Germline V CDR1 and CDR2: SGHDN, FVKESK. Germline trimming cut 4 bases from V and 11 bases from J; bases unmatched to any gene: 5. Written as DNA, the CDR3 is TGTGCCAGCAGCCGAACAGGGGCGACACCCCTCCACTTT. Encoded protein: CASSRTGATPLHF.

The rearrangement uses TRBV5-1 and TRBJ2-5, with D possibly matching TRBD1 (6 bases). Germline values: CDR1 SGHRS, CDR2 YFSETQ. The CDR3 runs to 14 residues. Trimming removed 4 bases at V and 2 bases at J, with 12 bases between. As DNA, the CDR3 is TGCGCCAGCAGCCTAGGGACAATTCAAGAGACCCAGTACTTC. Amino acid sequence: CASSLGTIQETQYF.

V is TRBV7-3 and J is TRBJ2-6; 8 bases are a match to TRBD1. CDR3 size: 19 residues. V shed 2 bases and J 0 bases; nucleotides not matched to a gene: 9. The germline V gene has CDR1 SGHTA and CDR2 FQGTGA. The CDR3: CASSLYTGGIGSGANVLTF. Written as DNA, the CDR3 is TGTGCCAGCAGCTTATATACAGGGGGTATCGGCTCTGGGGCCAACGTCCTGACTTTC. The entire variable domain, with the rest obtained from reference TRBV7-3 and TRBJ2-6, is as follows: GAGVSQTPSNKVTEKGKYVELRCDPISGHTALYWYRQSLGQGPEFLIYFQGTGAADDSGLPNDRFFAVRPEGSVSTLKIQRTERGDSAVYLCASSLYTGGIGSGANVLTFGAGSRLTVL.

The genes are TRBV27 and TRBJ2-1, with D tentatively TRBD2 (5 bases). The CDR3 is made up of 12 amino acids. Per germline, CDR1 MNHEY and CDR2 SMNVEV (reference sequence). With 3 bases removed from V and 8 bases from J, the gap between germline ends came to 8 bases. CDR3 DNA: TGTGCCAGCAGTTTTACCGGGGATGAGCAGTTCTTC. Protein sequence: CASSFTGDEQFF.

Points on this clone: One end of the junction fails to match germline, which may point to a read error. The CDR3 here is CARDWDRGNQPQHF. The CDR3 region has the DNA TGTGCCCGGGACTGGGACAGGGGCAACCAGCCCCAGCATTTT. The J gene is TRBJ1-5, the V gene TRBV30, with TRBD1 matching 10 bases. In germline, CDR1 is GTSNPN, CDR2 SVGIG (reference sequence). The CDR3 sequence is 14 residues long.

CDR3 in amino acids: CASSWRTSGSETQYF. The CDR3 DNA reads as TGTGCCAGCAGCTGGAGGACTAGCGGGAGCGAGACCCAGTACTTC. This sequence joins TRBV7-2 and TRBJ2-5; 13 nucleotides align to TRBD2. This CDR3 comprises 15 residues. Germline CDR1 reads SGHTA; CDR2 reads FQGNSA. J was trimmed by 5 bases and V by 4 bases; bases with no gene match: 4.

This clone appeared a few times. The chain recombines TRBV14 with TRBJ2-7; D is perhaps TRBD1 (7 bases). The CDR3 extends over 14 amino acids. V was pared by 5 bases and J by 6 bases, with 17 bases between. Germline V gives CDR1 SGHDN, CDR2 FVKESK. The DNA for the CDR3 is TGTGCCAGCAGCTTCAGGGGGGAGAGAAGCGAGCAGTACTTC. The encoded protein is CASSFRGERSEQYF.